A selection of T cell receptor beta chains follows, all from one sample in a study of cytomegalovirus exposure and HLA in healthy donors. The table came from immunoSEQ multiplex PCR; TCRdb's copy has only in-frame clones and leaves some out. The table includes around 170,000 clones, around four fifths detected once. The sequencing sample was made of PBMCs. The receptors here all came from a woman aged 18-35 years in good health and CMV-seronegative. Each CDR3 is given with its conserved first and last residue. A D gene is named only where the DNA matches it firmly. Size is stated for part of the rows, as once, few or many counts, or as a class when the clone is expanded.

TRBJ2-3 | TRBV28 | once | TRBD2 | CASSPRDYRTDTQYF | TGTGCCAGCAGCCCTCGGGACTACCGCACAGATACGCAGTATTTT
TRBJ2-1 | TRBV10-3 | . | TRBD2 | CAISTPVAGDEQFF | TGTGCCATCAGTACCCCGGTAGCGGGAGATGAGCAGTTCTTC
TRBJ1-2 | TRBV11-2 | . | . | CASSLSPTDSNPGYTF | TGTGCCAGCAGCTTGTCTCCGACTGACTCAAATCCTGGCTACACCTTC
TRBJ1-1 | TRBV5-6 | . | . | CASSPQGWGTEAFF | TGTGCCAGCAGCCCACAGGGTTGGGGCACTGAAGCTTTCTTT
TRBJ2-2 | TRBV9 | . | . | CASSVFTDEASGDTGELFF | TGTGCCAGCAGCGTATTTACGGACGAAGCCTCAGGGGACACCGGGGAGCTGTTTTTT
TRBJ1-1 | TRBV7-9 | once | TRBD1 | CASSYPGQGRYTEAFF | TGTGCCAGCAGCTATCCGGGACAGGGAAGGTACACTGAAGCTTTCTTT
TRBJ2-3 | TRBV5-1 | once | TRBD2 | CASSPDGTPGLPTDTQYF | TGCGCCAGCAGCCCGGATGGGACTCCGGGACTACCCACAGATACGCAGTATTTT
TRBJ1-2 | TRBV6-5 | . | . | CASSPGESYGYTF | TGTGCCAGCAGCCCCGGGGAGAGCTATGGCTACACCTTC
TRBJ2-2 | TRBV6-5 | once | . | CASSYGPGGTGELFF | TGTGCCAGCAGTTACGGCCCGGGTGGCACCGGGGAGCTGTTTTTT
TRBJ2-5 | TRBV11-1 | . | TRBD1 | CASSPRDRGEETQYF | TGTGCCAGCAGCCCCCGGGACAGGGGGGAGGAGACCCAGTACTTC
TRBJ1-5 | TRBV4-1 | . | . | CASSQDAGLSNQPQHF | TGCGCCAGCAGCCAAGATGCAGGATTGAGCAATCAGCCCCAGCATTTT
TRBJ2-7 | TRBV5-6 | . | TRBD1 | CASSPLGQGAHEQYF | TGTGCCAGCAGCCCTCTGGGACAGGGGGCCCACGAGCAGTACTTC
TRBJ1-1 | TRBV5-5 | . | . | CASSLAEVVTRRAFF | TGTGCCAGCAGCTTGGCCGAGGTTGTGACGCGCCGGGCTTTCTTT
TRBJ2-1 | TRBV29-1 | . | TRBD2 | CSVVEASGRPQQFF | TGCAGCGTTGTAGAAGCTAGCGGGAGGCCTCAGCAGTTCTTC
TRBJ1-1 | TRBV2 | . | TRBD1 | CATRGQGKNTEAFF | TGTGCCACCAGAGGACAGGGGAAGAACACTGAAGCTTTCTTT
TRBJ2-1 | TRBV7-2 | . | TRBD2 | CASSLEVAGVGQFF | TGTGCCAGCAGCTTAGAGGTAGCGGGAGTGGGACAGTTCTTC
TRBJ1-2 | TRBV2 | . | . | CASSLVGGYGYTF | TGTGCCAGCAGCCTTGTAGGGGGCTATGGCTACACCTTC
TRBJ1-2 | TRBV5-8 | . | . | CASSLEGF | TGTGCCAGCAGTCTAGAGGGCTTC
TRBJ1-5 | TRBV7-2 | . | TRBD1 | CASSSTGVWNQPQHF | TGTGCCAGCAGCTCGACAGGGGTTTGGAATCAGCCCCAGCATTTT
TRBJ2-7 | TRBV2 | . | . | CASSQGHHPYEQYF | TGTGCCAGCAGCCAGGGACATCACCCCTACGAGCAGTACTTC
TRBJ1-2 | TRBV5-5 | once | TRBD1 | CASSSMTGDYGYTF | TGTGCCAGCAGCTCGATGACAGGGGACTATGGCTACACCTTC
TRBJ2-7 | TRBV27 | . | . | CASSPTTAPYEQYF | TGTGCCAGCAGTCCTACGACAGCCCCCTACGAGCAGTACTTC
TRBJ2-5 | TRBV5-1 | . | TRBD1 | CASSYSGTGNLGETQYF | TGCGCCAGCAGCTACTCCGGGACAGGGAATTTGGGAGAGACCCAGTACTTC
TRBJ2-1 | TRBV4-1 | . | TRBD2 | CASSHTSVDNEQFF | TGCGCCAGCAGCCACACTAGCGTAGACAATGAGCAGTTCTTC
TRBJ1-3 | TRBV9 | . | TRBD1 | CASSGQGRAIYF | TGTGCCAGCAGTGGACAGGGACGAGCCATATATTTT
TRBJ1-1 | TRBV6-5 | once | TRBD1 | CASSYTLQGPREAFF | TGTGCCAGCAGTTACACGTTACAGGGGCCCCGTGAAGCTTTCTTT
TRBJ1-1 | TRBV29-1 | . | . | CSVEQYRKGGTEAFF | TGCAGCGTTGAACAATACAGGAAGGGAGGCACTGAAGCTTTCTTT
TRBJ1-1 | TRBV5-1 | few | . | CASSKQVTSTEAFF | TGCGCCAGCAGCAAACAGGTAACCAGCACTGAAGCTTTCTTT
TRBJ2-7 | TRBV11-1 | . | TRBD2 | CASNSLAGAYEQYF | TGTGCCAGCAACTCACTAGCGGGCGCCTACGAGCAGTACTTC
TRBJ2-5 | TRBV27 | . | . | CASSFGPGREFETQYF | TGTGCCAGCAGTTTCGGGCCGGGTAGGGAGTTTGAGACCCAGTACTTC
TRBJ2-7 | TRBV19 | . | . | CASSLRDSQYF | TGTGCCAGTAGTCTTCGGGACTCACAGTACTTC
TRBJ2-1 | TRBV9 | . | TRBD2 | CASSFPLTSGGYNEQFF | TGTGCCAGCAGTTTCCCTCTGACTAGCGGGGGCTACAATGAGCAGTTCTTC
TRBJ2-1 | TRBV19 | . | . | CASSQGHYNEQFF | TGTGCCAGTAGCCAGGGACACTACAATGAGCAGTTCTTC
TRBJ1-6 | TRBV5-1 | . | . | CASRGLDNSPLHF | TGCGCCAGCAGGGGGCTTGATAATTCACCCCTCCACTTT
TRBJ1-2 | TRBV5-1 | . | TRBD1 | CASSLVLAGGFLSQGYTF | TGCGCCAGCAGCTTGGTATTGGCAGGGGGTTTTCTATCTCAGGGCTACACCTTC
TRBJ2-4 | TRBV10-1 | few | . | CASSEIVDKNIQYF | TGCGCCAGCAGTGAGATCGTAGACAAAAACATTCAGTACTTC
TRBJ2-1 | TRBV2 | . | . | CASSESRRSNEQFF | TGTGCCAGCAGTGAAAGTAGGAGGAGCAATGAGCAGTTCTTC
TRBJ2-7 | TRBV5-1 | . | TRBD1 | CASSFRGQGNHEQYF | TGCGCCAGCAGCTTCCGGGGACAGGGCAACCACGAGCAGTACTTC
TRBJ2-7 | TRBV6-5 | . | . | CASSYLSSYEQYF | TGTGCCAGCAGTTACTTGAGCTCCTACGAGCAGTACTTC
TRBJ2-4 | TRBV28 | . | TRBD1 | CASRRTGGPKNIQYF | TGTGCCAGCAGAAGGACAGGGGGCCCCAAAAACATTCAGTACTTC
TRBJ2-7 | TRBV27 | . | TRBD2 | CASSLGTRGFYEQYF | TGTGCCAGCAGTTTAGGGACTAGGGGGTTCTACGAGCAGTACTTC
TRBJ2-5 | TRBV29-1 | . | . | CSLGGSGWEEETQYF | TGCAGCCTCGGGGGTAGCGGATGGGAGGAAGAGACCCAGTACTTC
TRBJ2-5 | TRBV7-9 | . | . | CASSLASGETQYF | TGTGCCAGCAGCTTAGCCTCGGGTGAGACCCAGTACTTC
TRBJ2-3 | TRBV28 | . | . | CASSLDRGDTQYF | TGTGCCAGCAGTTTAGATCGCGGGGATACGCAGTATTTT
TRBJ1-5 | TRBV27 | . | . | CASSLYQNQPQHF | TGTGCCAGCAGTTTATATCAGAATCAGCCCCAGCATTTT